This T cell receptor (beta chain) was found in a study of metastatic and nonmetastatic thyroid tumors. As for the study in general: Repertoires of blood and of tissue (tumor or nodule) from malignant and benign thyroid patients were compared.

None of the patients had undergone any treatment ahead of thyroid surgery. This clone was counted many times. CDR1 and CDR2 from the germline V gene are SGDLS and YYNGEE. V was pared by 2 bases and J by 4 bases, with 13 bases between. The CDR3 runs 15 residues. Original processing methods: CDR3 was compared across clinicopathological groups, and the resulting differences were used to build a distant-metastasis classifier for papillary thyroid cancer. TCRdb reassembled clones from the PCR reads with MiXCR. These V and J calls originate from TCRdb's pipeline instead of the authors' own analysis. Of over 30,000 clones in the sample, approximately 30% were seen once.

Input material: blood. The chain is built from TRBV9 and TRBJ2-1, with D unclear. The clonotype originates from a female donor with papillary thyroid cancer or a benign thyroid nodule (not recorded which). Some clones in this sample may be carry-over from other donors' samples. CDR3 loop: CASSVAQDPYNEQFF. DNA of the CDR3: TGTGCCAGCAGCGTTGCCCAAGACCCTTACAATGAGCAGTTCTTC.